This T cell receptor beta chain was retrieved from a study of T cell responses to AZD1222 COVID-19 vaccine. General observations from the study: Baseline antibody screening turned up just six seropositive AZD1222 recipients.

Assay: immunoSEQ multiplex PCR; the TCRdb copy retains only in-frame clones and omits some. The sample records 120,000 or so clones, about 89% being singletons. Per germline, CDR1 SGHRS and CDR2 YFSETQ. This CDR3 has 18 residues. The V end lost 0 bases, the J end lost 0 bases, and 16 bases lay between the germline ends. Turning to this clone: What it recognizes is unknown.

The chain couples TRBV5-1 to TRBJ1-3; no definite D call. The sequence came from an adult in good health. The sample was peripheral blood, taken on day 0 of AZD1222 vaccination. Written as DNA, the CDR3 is TGCGCCAGCAGCTTGGCCCCGGCCTTTACCGTCTCTGGAAACACCATATATTTT. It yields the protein CASSLAPAFTVSGNTIYF.